A single sample gave rise to the 30 T cell receptor beta chains below, sequenced in a study of cytomegalovirus exposure and HLA in healthy donors. The PCR contained 60 Vbeta and 13 Jbeta primers. Assay: immunoSEQ multiplex PCR; the TCRdb copy retains only in-frame clones and omits some. The top ten hold about a tenth of the sample, which has fewer than 250,000 clones, about 85% seen once. Sequencing was done on a sample of PBMCs. All receptors come from a woman between 45 and 60 years old in good health and CMV-seropositive.

The table lists this clone with a count of one. The chain combines TRBV4-2 with TRBJ1-2, with TRBD1 as a possible D gene (5 bases). The CDR3 contains 16 residues. V was cut by 4 bases and J by 0 bases, with 15 bases left in between. The germline CDR1 and CDR2 sequences are LGHNA and YNFKEQ. This CDR3 reads CASSPIGGETNYGYTF. In DNA form, the CDR3 reads TGTGCCAGCAGCCCGATCGGGGGGGAAACTAACTATGGCTACACCTTC.

This clone was detected only a few times. The gene calls are TRBV6-1 and TRBJ1-1; D might be TRBD1 (5 bases). Per germline, CDR1 MNHNS and CDR2 SASEGT. The germline V and J ends were trimmed by 8 bases and 7 bases, with 14 bases remaining between them. CDR3 length: 12 amino acids. The CDR3 region has the DNA TGTGCCAGCGATTGGGGGGGAGTTGAAGCTTTCTTT. It codes for CASDWGGVEAFF.

The rearrangement links TRBV2 to TRBJ2-3; D is unclear. The CDR3 has 12 residues. The V end was cut by 3 bases, the J end by 5 bases, with 6 bases between. Germline values: CDR1 SNHLY, CDR2 FYNNEI. DNA for the CDR3: TGTGCCAGCAGTGATTCCAGAGATACGCAGTATTTT. Amino acid sequence: CASSDSRDTQYF.

This sequence joins TRBV6-5 and TRBJ1-2; 10 bases are a match to TRBD1. The CDR3 is 15 amino acids. Germline trimming cut 4 bases from V and 4 bases from J; bases unmatched to any gene: 6. CDR1 is MNHEY, CDR2 SVGAGI, per germline. The CDR3 loop is CASSLTGQGGYGYTF. The CDR3 DNA is TGTGCCAGCAGTTTGACTGGACAGGGGGGCTATGGCTACACCTTC.

This sequence joins TRBV5-4 and TRBJ2-3; D remains ambiguous. There are 15 residues in the CDR3. V lost 3 bases and J lost 5, with 16 bases in between. CDR1 SGHNT and CDR2 YYREEE come from the germline V gene (reference sequence). The chain's CDR3 is CASSYDSSRVDTQYF. The CDR3, as DNA: TGTGCCAGCAGCTACGACTCCTCCCGAGTAGATACGCAGTATTTT.

This clone has just a few counts. The chain links TRBV7-9 to TRBJ1-4, with 11 bases that match TRBD1. Germline trimming cut 6 bases from V and 7 bases from J; bases unmatched to any gene: 19. CDR1 SEHNR and CDR2 FQNEAQ come from the germline V gene (reference sequence). The CDR3 spans 19 residues. CDR3 bases: TGTGCCAGCAGAAATACGGGCAGGACAGGGGGCAGCCTTGGTGAAAAACTGTTTTTT. Translated, it gives CASRNTGRTGGSLGEKLFF.

The chain has TRBV6-6 and TRBJ2-7; possible D gene TRBD2, 5 bases. The CDR3 runs to 12 residues. Germline loops: CDR1 MNHNY, CDR2 SVGAGI (reference sequence). The V end was cut by 0 bases, the J end by 8 bases, with 8 bases between. The CDR3 nucleotides are TGTGCCAGCAGTTACTCACTAGTAAAGCAGTACTTC. Translation: CASSYSLVKQYF.

The chain combines TRBV6-5 with TRBJ2-4; TRBD2 is a possible D gene (7 bases). Looked up from germline, CDR1 is MNHEY and CDR2 is SVGAGI. There are 14 residues in the CDR3. Trimming took 6 bases from V and 8 from J, leaving 17 bases between them. The CDR3 is CASRSLSGGHIQYF. The CDR3 DNA follows: TGTGCCAGCAGGTCCCTCTCCGGGGGGCACATTCAGTACTTC.

V gene TRBV6-1 combines with J gene TRBJ1-2; 7 bases line up with TRBD1. With 7 bases clipped from V and 8 bases from J, the junction kept 10 bases outside the gene matches. The CDR3 is made up of 13 amino acids. Per germline, CDR1 MNHNS and CDR2 SASEGT. In DNA, the CDR3 is TGTGCCAGCAAGGGACAGCAGGCGAAGGGCTACACCTTC. This encodes CASKGQQAKGYTF.

The rearrangement joins TRBV10-3 to TRBJ2-1, with 7 bases matching TRBD1. The ends lost 3 bases at V and 15 bases at J; junction bases unmatched: 8. The germline V gene encodes CDR1 ENHRY and CDR2 SYGVKD. This CDR3 has 12 residues. The CDR3 DNA reads TGTGCCATCAGTGAAGGACAGGTCGGCCGGTTCTTC. Translating gives CAISEGQVGRFF.

This chain connects TRBV7-7 to TRBJ2-5; 7 bases map to TRBD1. Germline trimming cut 4 bases from V and 0 bases from J; bases unmatched to any gene: 2. The CDR3 contains 14 residues. Germline CDR1 and CDR2: SSHAT and FNYEAQ (reference sequence). The CDR3 DNA sequence: TGTGCCAGCAGCTCCGGGACAGACCAAGAGACCCAGTACTTC. Residues: CASSSGTDQETQYF.

The chain carries TRBV15 and TRBJ1-5; D gene ambiguous. The CDR3 consists of 20 residues. Between the trimmed V and J ends, which lost 0 bases and 0 bases, there was a span of 21 bases. Germline values: CDR1 LNHNV, CDR2 YYDKDF (reference sequence). The chain's CDR3 is CATSRDPSGRRMSSNQPQHF. The DNA of the CDR3 is TGTGCCACCAGCAGAGACCCATCGGGTCGACGGATGAGTAGCAATCAGCCCCAGCATTTT.

The chain carries TRBV7-9 and TRBJ1-1; D is uncertain. Deletions cut 1 base from V and 1 base from J, with 10 bases between. The germline gives CDR1 SEHNR, CDR2 FQNEAQ (reference sequence). The CDR3 covers 15 residues. DNA for the CDR3: TGTGCCAGCAGCTTAGGTGGAGGGAGGAACACTGAAGCTTTCTTT. It is translated as CASSLGGGRNTEAFF.

V usage is TRBV27 and J usage is TRBJ1-5; 7 bases are a match to TRBD1. Germline V gene data show CDR1 as MNHEY and CDR2 as SMNVEV (reference sequence). V shed 8 bases, J shed 6 bases, and the junction held 10 bases outside the gene matches. There are 14 residues in the CDR3. CDR3 sequence: CASSAGTDFQPQHF. As DNA, the CDR3 is TGTGCCAGCTCGGCCGGGACAGACTTTCAGCCCCAGCATTTT.

This clone was found a few times. The rearrangement links TRBV6-1 to TRBJ2-4; 8 bases line up with TRBD1. Per the germline V gene, CDR1 is MNHNS and CDR2 is SASEGT. The J segment lost 6 bases and the V segment lost 10 bases, leaving 11 bases of the junction unmatched. CDR3 length equals 14 residues. CDR3 in DNA: TGTGCCACCCCAAGCGGACAGGGAGGAAACATTCAGTACTTC. Residues: CATPSGQGGNIQYF.

The rearrangement links TRBV12-5 to TRBJ1-5, with 7 bases lining up with TRBD1. The CDR3 loop spans 17 amino acids. V lost 9 bases to trimming and J lost 0 bases; unmatched junction nucleotides: 14. CDR1 is LGHNT and CDR2 is FRNRAP in the germline V gene. DNA for the CDR3: TGTGCTAGCGCCATTATACCGGGACAGTATAGCAATCAGCCCCAGCATTTT. It is translated as CASAIIPGQYSNQPQHF.

The genes are TRBV6-5 and TRBJ2-1; TRBD2 aligns across 7 bases. The CDR3 consists of 14 residues. Germline CDR1 reads MNHEY; CDR2 reads SVGAGI. The ends lost 9 bases at V and 9 bases at J; junction bases unmatched: 14. Here the CDR3 reads CASTQGGAQGEQFF. DNA for the CDR3: TGTGCCAGTACCCAGGGAGGGGCGCAAGGTGAGCAGTTCTTC.

The rearrangement uses TRBV6-1 and TRBJ2-3; D not certain. Trimming left V 6 bases short and J 4 bases short, with 5 bases between. This CDR3 has 11 amino acids. In germline, CDR1 is MNHNS, CDR2 SASEGT. DNA of the CDR3: TGTGCCAGCAGCCTTGCAGATACGCAGTATTTT. It is translated as CASSLADTQYF.

This chain joins TRBV27 and TRBJ1-6; no clear D gene. Per germline, CDR1 MNHEY and CDR2 SMNVEV (reference sequence). Trimming removed 6 bases at V and 9 bases at J, with 15 bases between. This CDR3 has 14 residues. The CDR3 here is CASRNSGVGSPLHF. DNA of the CDR3: TGTGCCAGCAGGAACTCCGGGGTGGGTTCACCCCTCCACTTT.

V usage is TRBV11-3 and J usage is TRBJ2-5; possible D gene TRBD1, 6 bases. V gave up 1 base and J gave up 3 bases, with 12 bases separating them. This CDR3 spans 15 amino acids. Germline CDR1 is SGHNT and CDR2 is YENEEA. DNA of the CDR3: TGTGCCAGCAGCTTAGGTCTACAGGGAGAAGAGACCCAGTACTTC. Translating gives CASSLGLQGEETQYF. Supplemented by reference TRBV11-3 and TRBJ2-5, the full variable domain reads EAGVVQSPRYKIIEKKQPVAFWCNPISGHNTLYWYLQNLGQGPELLIRYENEEAVDDSQLPKDRFSAERLKGVDSTLKIQPAELGDSAVYLCASSLGLQGEETQYFGPGTRLLVL.

This sequence joins TRBV5-6 and TRBJ1-3; possibly TRBD1 for D (6 bases). The CDR3 has 14 residues. Germline CDR1 is SGHDT and CDR2 is YYEEEE. The germline V and J ends were trimmed by 1 base and 2 bases, with 7 bases remaining between them. As DNA, the CDR3 is TGTGCCAGCAGCTTGAGGGGGACTGGAAACACCATATATTTT. Its protein is CASSLRGTGNTIYF.

The chain is built from TRBV7-6 and TRBJ1-1, with a tentative D call TRBD1 (5 bases). The V end lost 4 bases, the J end lost 5 bases, and 17 bases lay between the germline ends. Germline V lookup: CDR1 SGHVS, CDR2 FNYEAQ. The CDR3 loop spans 15 amino acids. The CDR3 sequence: CASSSATDIKTEAFF. The CDR3 DNA is TGTGCCAGCAGCTCAGCGACAGATATCAAGACTGAAGCTTTCTTT.

The chain combines TRBV2 with TRBJ2-7, with D possibly TRBD1 on 6 matching bases. Between the trimmed V and J ends, which lost 7 bases and 2 bases, there was a span of 12 bases. Germline V gene sequence: CDR1 SNHLY, CDR2 FYNNEI. The CDR3 consists of 13 residues. This CDR3 is CASTQDRTYEQYF. The CDR3 coding sequence is TGTGCCAGCACACAGGACAGAACCTACGAGCAGTACTTC.

This sequence joins TRBV6-6 and TRBJ2-7; D possibly corresponds to TRBD1 (6 bases). Trimming cost V 7 bases and J 3 bases, with 13 bases left between them. In germline, CDR1 is MNHNY, CDR2 SVGAGI (reference sequence). The CDR3 is made up of 13 amino acids. CDR3 residues: CASKIDRHYEQYF. As DNA, the CDR3 is TGTGCCAGCAAGATCGACAGGCACTACGAGCAGTACTTC.

This clone was seen just once. This chain connects TRBV9 to TRBJ1-2; maybe TRBD1 (6 bases). CDR1 is SGDLS, CDR2 YYNGEE, per germline. Trimming cost V 4 bases and J 4 bases, with 17 bases left between them. The CDR3 length is 15 residues. CDR3 sequence: CASSTGGGAAYGYTF. The CDR3 DNA reads TGTGCCAGCAGCACGGGAGGGGGGGCAGCCTATGGCTACACCTTC.

The gene calls are TRBV12-5 and TRBJ2-5, with a tentative D call TRBD1 (5 bases). The germline V gene has CDR1 LGHNT and CDR2 FRNRAP. V was shortened by 7 bases and J by 1 base, with 10 bases between the two germline ends. The CDR3 has 13 amino acids. The CDR3 reads CASALDTQETQYF. The DNA for the CDR3 is TGTGCTAGTGCCCTGGACACCCAAGAGACCCAGTACTTC. Full variable domain (remainder filled in from reference TRBV12-5 and TRBJ2-5): DARVTQTPRHKVTEMGQEVTMRCQPILGHNTVFWYRQTMMQGLELLAYFRNRAPLDDSGMPKDRFSAEMPDATLATLKIQPSEPRDSAVYFCASALDTQETQYFGPGTRLLVL.

This sequence joins TRBV23-1 and TRBJ1-1; perhaps TRBD1 as D (6 bases). TRBV23-1 falls under the ORF class, with uncertain function. V was shortened by 3 bases and J by 1 base, with 18 bases between the two germline ends. The CDR3 runs 17 residues. CDR3 sequence reads: CASSHAGGGWWNTEAFF. The CDR3 DNA reads as TGCGCCAGCAGTCACGCGGGGGGCGGATGGTGGAACACTGAAGCTTTCTTT.

The table lists this clone with a count of one. The V call is TRBV6-5, the J call TRBJ1-4, with TRBD1 identical over 8 bases. V shed 6 bases, J shed 8 bases, and the junction held 11 bases outside the gene matches. The CDR3 is 15 amino acids. The germline V gene has CDR1 MNHEY and CDR2 SVGAGI. In nucleotides, the CDR3 is TGTGCCAGCAGGAGAAACAGGGGGTCAAGGGAAAAACTGTTTTTT. This sequence encodes CASRRNRGSREKLFF.

This clone came up a few times. J is TRBJ1-6 and V is TRBV2; 10 bases are a match to TRBD1. The CDR3 length is 15 residues. Germline V lookup: CDR1 SNHLY, CDR2 FYNNEI. Unmatched junction bases numbered 11, after V lost 6 bases and J lost 12 bases. The CDR3 loop reads CASSESGTGARPLHF. CDR3 DNA sequence: TGTGCCAGCAGCGAGTCCGGGACAGGGGCCAGACCCCTCCACTTT.

The genes are TRBV6-5 and TRBJ2-1; TRBD1 matches 7 bases. Germline V gives CDR1 MNHEY, CDR2 SVGAGI. This CDR3 is built from 12 residues. Trimming removed 6 bases from V and 9 bases from J; junction bases left unmatched: 5. For the CDR3, the DNA is TGTGCCAGCAGCTCAGCAGGGGGTGAGCAGTTCTTC. Protein sequence: CASSSAGGEQFF.